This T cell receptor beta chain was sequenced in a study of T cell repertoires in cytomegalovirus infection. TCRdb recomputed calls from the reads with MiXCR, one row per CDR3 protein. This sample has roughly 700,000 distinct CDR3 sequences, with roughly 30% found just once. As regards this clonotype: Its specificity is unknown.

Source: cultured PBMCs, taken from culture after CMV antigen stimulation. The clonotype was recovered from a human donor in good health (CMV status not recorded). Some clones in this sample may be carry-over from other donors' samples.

CDR3 protein: CASSTRSGNQPQHF. In nucleotides, the CDR3 is TGTGCCAGCAGTACGAGGTCTGGCAATCAGCCCCAGCATTTT. The chain links TRBV6-1 to TRBJ1-5; D gene unclear. The V gene lost 5 bases and the J gene lost 2 bases, with 10 bases spanning the gap. The CDR3 covers 14 residues. Per germline, CDR1 MNHNS and CDR2 SASEGT.